The 32 T cell receptor beta chains reported below all come from one sample, sequenced in a study of T cell changes during pregnancy in multiple sclerosis. Profiled with immunoSEQ multiplex PCR; TCRdb holds only in-frame clones, not every one. The repertoire includes approximately 84,000 clones, 85% to 95% of them detected once, and 2.5% sits in the top ten. Sequenced material: peripheral blood, taken in the third trimester of pregnancy. These TCRs come from a female donor with multiple sclerosis, enrolled in a pregnancy study.

On this clone itself: The sample contains more than one DNA sequence encoding this CDR3. The chain recombines TRBV5-6 with TRBJ1-1, with D possibly TRBD1 on 5 matching bases. CDR3 size: 13 residues. CDR1 is SGHDT, CDR2 YYEEEE, per germline. The germline V and J ends were trimmed by 2 bases and 1 base, with 6 bases remaining between them. In nucleotides, the CDR3 is TGTGCCAGCAGCTTTGGGGCGAACACTGAAGCTTTCTTT. Protein product: CASSFGANTEAFF.

Written as DNA, the CDR3 is TGTGCCACCACCCAAAGCAGAGACTCGTCATACAGGGGCAATCAGCCCCAGCATTTT. Protein: CATTQSRDSSYRGNQPQHF. J is TRBJ1-5 and V is TRBV15; D may be TRBD1 (6 bases). The V end lost 7 bases, the J end lost 2 bases, and 27 bases lay between the germline ends. The CDR3 runs 19 residues. Germline CDR1 reads LNHNV; CDR2 reads YYDKDF (reference sequence).

The chain couples TRBV27 to TRBJ1-1, with D hard to call. This CDR3 spans 14 amino acids. V shed 5 bases and J shed 0 bases, with 10 bases lying between them. Germline CDR1 is MNHEY and CDR2 is SMNVEV (reference sequence). This CDR3 is CASSLRELNTEAFF. CDR3 sequence (DNA): TGTGCCAGCAGTCTACGGGAACTGAACACTGAAGCTTTCTTT.

This sequence joins TRBV2 and TRBJ2-5, with a weak D call TRBD2 (6 bases). This CDR3 has 15 residues. V lost 8 bases and J 1 base, leaving 17 bases between the germline ends. Germline V gene data show CDR1 as SNHLY and CDR2 as FYNNEI. CDR3 region: CASDRAPGVQETQYF. For the CDR3, the DNA is TGTGCCAGCGACCGGGCCCCGGGGGTCCAAGAGACCCAGTACTTC.

The rearrangement uses TRBV30 and TRBJ1-2; 9 nucleotides line up with TRBD1. Trimming cost V 4 bases and J 3 bases; bases outside gene matches: 15. The CDR3 totals 17 residues. Germline V gives CDR1 GTSNPN, CDR2 SVGIG (reference sequence). CDR3 DNA sequence: TGTGCCTGGAAGGGCCCTCTACAGGGGGCCTATGACTATGGCTACACCTTC. Encoded protein: CAWKGPLQGAYDYGYTF.

V gene TRBV7-9 combines with J gene TRBJ1-2; 7 bases agree with TRBD1. Trimming at V came to 8 bases and at J to 8 bases, leaving 8 bases not matched to a gene. Germline loops: CDR1 SEHNR, CDR2 FQNEAQ (reference sequence). The CDR3 has 12 amino acids. CDR3 sequence reads: CASADRAGGYTF. Here the CDR3 DNA reads TGTGCCAGCGCTGACAGGGCCGGAGGCTACACCTTC.

This chain uses TRBV27 with TRBJ2-1, with 12 bases matching TRBD2. V dropped 3 bases and J dropped 7; count of bases not matched to a gene: 10. The germline CDR1 and CDR2 sequences are MNHEY and SMNVEV (reference sequence). The CDR3 spans 17 residues. The CDR3 bases are TGTGCCAGCAGTTTTTTGCTAGCGGGGGGGCCTGAGAATGAGCAGTTCTTC. Its translation is CASSFLLAGGPENEQFF.

This sequence joins TRBV9 and TRBJ2-3; TRBD2 agrees at 7 bases. The ends lost 4 bases at V and 7 bases at J; junction bases unmatched: 12. Germline values: CDR1 SGDLS, CDR2 YYNGEE. The CDR3 sequence is 15 residues long. CDR3 in amino acids: CASSRSGLEGHTQYF. In DNA, the CDR3 is TGTGCCAGCAGCCGATCAGGACTAGAGGGCCATACGCAGTATTTT.

The chain links TRBV9 to TRBJ1-4; D is unclear. Germline-derived CDR1 and CDR2 are SGDLS and YYNGEE. This CDR3 is 12 amino acids long. V lost 0 bases, J lost 14 bases, and 11 bases lay in between. The CDR3 region has the DNA TGTGCCAGCAGCGTAGCAGGAGGCGGTCTGTTTTTT. It yields the protein CASSVAGGGLFF.

This clone was found once. V usage is TRBV11-1 and J usage is TRBJ1-5; 9 bases agree with TRBD1. Germline V lookup: CDR1 SGHAT, CDR2 FQDESV (reference sequence). V dropped 1 base and J dropped 3; count of bases not matched to a gene: 4. CDR3 size: 16 residues. The chain's CDR3 is CASSLDRGQDNQPQHF. CDR3 nucleotides: TGTGCCAGCAGCTTAGACAGGGGGCAGGACAATCAGCCCCAGCATTTT.

The table lists this clone with a count of one. The chain joins TRBV10-3 to TRBJ2-2, with 11 positions matching TRBD2. Trimming took 10 bases from V and 5 from J; bases not matched to a gene: 6. CDR1 and CDR2 from the germline V gene are ENHRY and SYGVKD. The CDR3 contains 14 residues. CDR3 amino acids: CATNLAGGTGELFF. CDR3 sequence (DNA): TGTGCCACGAATCTAGCGGGGGGAACCGGGGAGCTGTTTTTT.

The chain combines TRBV19 with TRBJ1-5, with 9 bases aligning to TRBD1. J was trimmed by 6 bases and V by 1 base; bases with no gene match: 7. The CDR3 sequence is 16 residues long. The germline CDR1 and CDR2 sequences are LNHDA and SQIVND (reference sequence). CDR3 DNA: TGTGCCAGTAGTATAGCCAGGGGACAGGGCGTTCAGCCCCAGCATTTT. Translated: CASSIARGQGVQPQHF.

The V and J genes are TRBV2 and TRBJ1-2; tentatively, D is TRBD1 (5 bases). The CDR3 consists of 14 residues. V shed 6 bases and J shed 1 base, with 12 bases lying between them. The germline gives CDR1 SNHLY, CDR2 FYNNEI. CDR3 loop: CASRRTPNNYGYTF. The CDR3 DNA is TGTGCCAGCAGGAGGACACCGAATAACTATGGCTACACCTTC.

The chain has TRBV6-4 and TRBJ1-1; the D gene is possibly TRBD1 (5 bases). V was clipped by 6 bases and J by 1 base, with 21 bases between them. This CDR3 spans 17 amino acids. Germline CDR1 reads MRHNA; CDR2 reads SNTAGT. CDR3 bases: TGTGCCAGCAGGCACCCGACAAAGGGGATTCCGAACACTGAAGCTTTCTTT. This gives the protein CASRHPTKGIPNTEAFF.

This clone showed up just once. The chain couples TRBV5-1 to TRBJ2-5, with a weak D call TRBD2 (5 bases). Trimming left V 5 bases short and J 3 bases short, with 17 bases between. In germline, CDR1 is SGHRS, CDR2 YFSETQ. This CDR3 is built from 15 residues. This CDR3 reads CASRVIGVSEETQYF. CDR3 DNA sequence: TGCGCCAGCAGGGTAATCGGGGTCTCGGAAGAGACCCAGTACTTC.

The chain couples TRBV6-5 to TRBJ1-2, with D tentatively TRBD1 (6 bases). CDR3 length: 12 amino acids. The ends were cut back, 6 bases at V and 4 bases at J, with 9 bases in the middle. The germline gives CDR1 MNHEY, CDR2 SVGAGI. The CDR3 coding sequence is TGTGCCAGCAGGGGGGCGGGCTATGGCTACACCTTC. Residues: CASRGAGYGYTF.

The chain is built from TRBV18 and TRBJ2-7, with TRBD2 matching 8 bases. The CDR3 is 15 residues long. CDR1 KGHSH and CDR2 LQKENI come from the germline V gene. Unmatched junction bases numbered 6, after V lost 0 bases and J lost 5 bases. Here the CDR3 DNA reads TGTGCCAGCTCACCACCGGGACTAGGAGTGGACGAGCAGTACTTC. The encoded protein is CASSPPGLGVDEQYF.

The gene calls are TRBV7-2 and TRBJ1-6, with D hard to call. CDR1 is SGHTA, CDR2 FQGNSA, per germline. Trimming cost V 3 bases and J 4 bases, with 7 bases left between them. This CDR3 has 14 residues. CDR3 DNA: TGTGCCAGCAGCTTCACTGAGTATAATTCACCCCTCCACTTT. Residues: CASSFTEYNSPLHF.

The table lists this clone with a count of one. An end of the junction differs from the germline gene, which may be a read error. The CDR3: CASSAGGGGYNEQFF. CDR3 DNA: TGTGCTAGCAGCGCGGGCGGTGGAGGTTACAATGAGCAGTTCTTC. The chain links TRBV7-7 to TRBJ2-1; a possible D gene is TRBD2 (5 bases). Germline-derived CDR1 and CDR2 are SSHAT and FNYEAQ (reference sequence). The CDR3 consists of 15 residues.

The chain uses TRBV19 and TRBJ2-7; 9 bases align to TRBD1. This CDR3 is 14 amino acids long. Germline lookup yields CDR1 LNHDA and CDR2 SQIVND (reference sequence). With V trimmed by 4 bases and J by 4 bases, 5 bases remained unmatched. As DNA, the CDR3 is TGTGCCAGTAGTAGGACAGGGGATGCGTACGAGCAGTACTTC. Residues: CASSRTGDAYEQYF.

The chain is built from TRBV7-9 and TRBJ2-2; D perhaps matches TRBD2 (5 bases). This CDR3 is built from 15 residues. Trimming removed 4 bases at V and 3 bases at J, with 12 bases between. Germline CDR1 SEHNR, CDR2 FQNEAQ (reference sequence). CDR3 DNA sequence: TGTGCCAGCAGCTGGGGAGAAGTGGACACCGGGGAGCTGTTTTTT. It encodes CASSWGEVDTGELFF.

A note on this clone: One junction end does not reproduce the germline sequence, and a read error may be involved. The rearrangement joins TRBV7-7 to TRBJ1-1, with TRBD1 identical over 11 bases. Germline values: CDR1 SSHAT, CDR2 FNYEAQ (reference sequence). The CDR3 totals 13 residues. CDR3 DNA sequence: TGTGCTAGCAGCCAGGGACAGGGGGGTAGAGCTTTCTTT. It is translated as CASSQGQGGRAFF.

This sequence joins TRBV27 and TRBJ2-1; the D gene is possibly TRBD1 (6 bases). V was shortened by 5 bases and J by 4 bases, with 21 bases between the two germline ends. The CDR3 has 17 amino acids. Germline V CDR1 and CDR2: MNHEY, SMNVEV (reference sequence). In DNA form, the CDR3 reads TGTGCCAGCAGTCTCGCCAGTTGGCAGGGGCTATACAATGAGCAGTTCTTC. Translating gives CASSLASWQGLYNEQFF.

The chain employs TRBV5-6 and TRBJ1-2, with TRBD1 matching 10 bases. Germline lookup yields CDR1 SGHDT and CDR2 YYEEEE. V lost 1 base, J lost 6 bases, and 3 bases stayed unmatched. The CDR3 contains 14 residues. The chain's CDR3 is CASSLSGTGDGYTF. CDR3 bases: TGTGCCAGCAGCTTGAGTGGGACAGGGGATGGCTACACCTTC.

The V call is TRBV2, the J call TRBJ1-5; a possible D gene is TRBD1 (6 bases). The CDR3 loop spans 13 amino acids. V was trimmed by 8 bases and J by 2 bases, leaving 10 bases between them. CDR1 SNHLY and CDR2 FYNNEI come from the germline V gene. The CDR3, as DNA: TGTGCCAGCCGACAGGATCGCAATCAGCCCCAGCATTTT. Amino acids: CASRQDRNQPQHF.

J is TRBJ2-5 and V is TRBV18; tentatively, D is TRBD2 (5 bases). The CDR3 runs to 13 residues. Germline loops: CDR1 KGHSH, CDR2 LQKENI. V lost 3 bases and J 5 bases, leaving 10 bases between the germline ends. The CDR3 DNA reads as TGTGCCAGCTCACCTGCGGGCACGGAGACCCAGTACTTC. This codes for CASSPAGTETQYF.

The J gene is TRBJ2-2, the V gene TRBV7-6, with a weak D call TRBD2 (5 bases). Trimming stripped 1 base from V and 7 bases from J, with 13 bases between. The CDR3 has 15 amino acids. The germline V gene encodes CDR1 SGHVS and CDR2 FNYEAQ. The CDR3 sequence: CASSLDRLLGGELFF. For the CDR3, the DNA is TGTGCCAGCAGCTTAGATCGGTTACTAGGCGGGGAGCTGTTTTTT.

This clone has only one observation. The rearrangement uses TRBV7-9 and TRBJ2-2; D perhaps matches TRBD2 (6 bases). From germline, CDR1 is SEHNR and CDR2 FQNEAQ (reference sequence). The length of the CDR3 is 15 residues. V gave up 2 bases and J gave up 0 bases, with 7 bases separating them. The CDR3 loop is CASSLWTTNTGELFF. The DNA of the CDR3 is TGTGCCAGCAGCTTATGGACTACGAACACCGGGGAGCTGTTTTTT.

The chain combines TRBV6-1 with TRBJ1-1, with D uncertain. The germline gives CDR1 MNHNS, CDR2 SASEGT. This CDR3 comprises 14 residues. The V and J ends lost 7 bases and 5 bases respectively, with 17 bases between them. The CDR3 spells CASNLPGVRTEAFF. As DNA, the CDR3 is TGTGCCAGCAACCTACCGGGTGTGCGAACTGAAGCTTTCTTT.

The V gene is TRBV6-6, the J gene TRBJ2-7; maybe TRBD1 (6 bases). The V end lost 5 bases, the J end lost 2 bases, and 16 bases lay between the germline ends. The germline gives CDR1 MNHNY, CDR2 SVGAGI (reference sequence). The CDR3 loop spans 15 amino acids. In nucleotides, the CDR3 is TGTGCCAGCAGTAGCCCGCCGGGACACCCCTACGAGCAGTACTTC. This sequence encodes CASSSPPGHPYEQYF.

The chain uses TRBV19 and TRBJ1-2, with D unresolved. The CDR3 length is 13 residues. The germline V and J ends were trimmed by 3 bases and 4 bases, with 9 bases remaining between them. Per the germline V gene, CDR1 is LNHDA and CDR2 is SQIVND (reference sequence). CDR3: CASSISTFYGYTF. In DNA form, the CDR3 reads TGTGCCAGTAGTATTTCCACTTTCTATGGCTACACCTTC. The variable domain in full, completed from reference TRBV19 and TRBJ1-2, reads DGGITQSPKYLFRKEGQNVTLSCEQNLNHDAMYWYRQDPGQGLRLIYYSQIVNDFQKGDIAEGYSVSREKKESFPLTVTSAQKNPTAFYLCASSISTFYGYTFGSGTRLTVV.

The chain couples TRBV10-3 to TRBJ1-1; tentative D call: TRBD1 (5 bases). Germline V CDR1 and CDR2: ENHRY, SYGVKD. The CDR3 contains 16 residues. Trimming stripped 4 bases from V and 4 bases from J, with 19 bases between. The chain's CDR3 is CAISAADFPGGTEAFF. The CDR3 DNA follows: TGTGCCATCAGTGCGGCAGATTTTCCCGGGGGCACTGAAGCTTTCTTT.